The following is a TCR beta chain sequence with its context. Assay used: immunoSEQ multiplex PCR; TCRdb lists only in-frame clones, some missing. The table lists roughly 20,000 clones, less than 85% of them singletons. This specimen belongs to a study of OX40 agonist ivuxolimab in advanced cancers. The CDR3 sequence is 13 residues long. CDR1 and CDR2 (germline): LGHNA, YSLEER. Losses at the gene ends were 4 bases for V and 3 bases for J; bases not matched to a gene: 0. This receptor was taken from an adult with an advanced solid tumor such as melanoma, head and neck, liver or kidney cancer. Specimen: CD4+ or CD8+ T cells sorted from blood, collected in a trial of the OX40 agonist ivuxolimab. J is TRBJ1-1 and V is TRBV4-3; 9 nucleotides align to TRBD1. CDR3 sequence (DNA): TGCGCCAGCAGCCGGACAGGGGACACTGAAGCTTTCTTT. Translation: CASSRTGDTEAFF.